Listed below are T cell receptor beta chains from one sample, sequenced in a study of spatial heterogeneity in lung cancer. MiXCR was run by TCRdb on the 5' RACE reads, yielding one entry per CDR3 protein. The data hold around 48,000 distinct CDR3 sequences, with approximately 5.7% observed a single time. The sequences come from PBMCs, collected at surgery. These receptors were collected from a male donor with early-stage non-small cell lung cancer. CDR3s include the opening cysteine and the closing phenylalanine or tryptophan. A D gene is named only where the DNA matches it firmly. Not every row has a clone size; where given, it reads once, few, many or a size class.

TRBJ2-7 TRBV7-2 TRBD2 many TGTGCCAGCAGCCCCAAAAGGACTAGCGGGAGAGGCTATCAGTACTTC CASSPKRTSGRGYQYF
TRBJ1-5 TRBV6-1 - many TGTGCCAGCAGTGACGGTGAAGACCAGCCCCAGCATTTT CASSDGEDQPQHF
TRBJ1-1 TRBV12-3/TRBV12-4 - many TGTGCCAGCAGTTTAGGGGGAGGAGTAAAAACTGAAGCTTTCTTT CASSLGGGVKTEAFF
TRBJ2-3 TRBV7-2 - many TGTGCCAGCAGCTCGAACCAGGGAGATACGCAGTATTTT CASSSNQGDTQYF
TRBJ2-5 TRBV19 - few TGTGCCAGTAGTTCCTCGGGGCAAGAGACCCAGTACTTC CASSSSGQETQYF
TRBJ2-5 TRBV20-1 - many TGCAGTGCTAGAGATACTACTGACACAATTTTTAACTTC CSARDTTDTIFNF
TRBJ2-7 TRBV20-1 TRBD2 many TGCAGTGCTTCCCGTCAGAGCGGGAGCCTAGCTGCCAACGAGCAGTACTTC CSASRQSGSLAANEQYF
TRBJ2-3 TRBV5-5 TRBD1 - TGTGCCAGCAATCAGGGGGCCGTACTCACAGATACGCAGTATTTT CASNQGAVLTDTQYF
TRBJ2-6 TRBV6-1 - many TGTGCCAGCAGACGACAGGCCCGCTCTGGGGCCAACGTCCTGACTTTC CASRRQARSGANVLTF
TRBJ2-2 TRBV29-1 TRBD2 many TGCAGCGTTGCTCCACTAGCGTGGAACACCGGGGAGCTGTTTTTT CSVAPLAWNTGELFF
TRBJ2-1 TRBV20-1 - - TGCAGTGCTCTGCCCCAACGAGGTTACAATGAGCAGTTCTTC CSALPQRGYNEQFF
TRBJ2-1 TRBV7-2 TRBD2 - TGTGCCAGCAGCTTAGCTTCGGCTAGCGGGAGGAGACTCAATGAGCAGTTCTTC CASSLASASGRRLNEQFF
TRBJ1-5 TRBV7-2 - many TGTGCCAGCAGCGCCCACCAGGGGCAGCCCCAGCATTTT CASSAHQGQPQHF
TRBJ2-6 TRBV6-2/TRBV6-3 TRBD1 many TGTGCCAGCAGAGACAGGGAATACTCTGGGGCCAACGTCCTGACTTTC CASRDREYSGANVLTF
TRBJ2-5 TRBV30 - many TGTGCCTGGAAAAGTCGACAGATGGGAGAGACCCAGTACTTC CAWKSRQMGETQYF
TRBJ2-5 TRBV30 - few TGTGCCTGGAGTTTTGGGGGTGAAGCGACCCAGTACTTC CAWSFGGEATQYF
TRBJ2-2 TRBV7-8 TRBD2 many TGTGCCAGCAGCCTCCCCCGACCGGGACTAGCGGATCCCGGGGAGCTGTTTTTT CASSLPRPGLADPGELFF
TRBJ2-3 TRBV21-1 - many TGTGCCAGCAGCAAAGAACTAGCGGCCAGCACAGATACGCAGTATTTT CASSKELAASTDTQYF
TRBJ1-2 TRBV9 - few TGTGCCAGCAGCCCAGTGGGGGGACTGATGGATGGCTACACCTTC CASSPVGGLMDGYTF
TRBJ2-7 TRBV12-3/TRBV12-4 TRBD2 many TGTGCCAGCAGTCTTAGCGGGAGCTCCTACGAGCAGTACTTC CASSLSGSSYEQYF
TRBJ2-1 TRBV19 - many TGTGCCAGTAGCCCCGGGGAGTTGGGTCTAGCGAGTCCGCAGTTCTTC CASSPGELGLASPQFF
TRBJ2-1 TRBV6-6 - many TGTGCCAGCAGTTACTTCTCGGGCAGCCCCCACAATGAGCAGTTCTTC CASSYFSGSPHNEQFF
TRBJ1-3 TRBV7-2 - many TGTGCCAGCAGCCTCCAAACAGGGACTGGAAACACCATATATTTT CASSLQTGTGNTIYF
TRBJ2-3 TRBV28 - many TGTGCCAGCAGTTTGACCACAGATACGCAGTATTTT CASSLTTDTQYF
TRBJ1-5 TRBV20-1 TRBD1 few TGCAGTGCCCAGGGGGCGGGAAGCAATCAGCCCCAGCATTTT CSAQGAGSNQPQHF
TRBJ2-4 TRBV7-8 - medium-sized TGTGCCAGCAGCTTAGGCAGGCCGGGGGGCGCCAAAAACATTCAGTACTTC CASSLGRPGGAKNIQYF
TRBJ1-4 TRBV20-1 - many TGCAGTACTTTAAATGGGGGGCGCGGAGAAAAACTGTTTTTT CSTLNGGRGEKLFF
TRBJ2-1 TRBV20-1 TRBD2 many TGCAGTGCTAGGGACCGGGCTAGCGGGAGGGCCCTTTCCCACAATGAGCAGTTCTTC CSARDRASGRALSHNEQFF
TRBJ2-7 TRBV20-1 TRBD2 many TGCAGTGCTTATAGCGGGACCGAATCCTACGAGCAGTACTTC CSAYSGTESYEQYF
TRBJ1-2 TRBV7-9 TRBD1 many TGTGCCAGCCGGGGGACAGGGCCCTATGGCTACACCTTC CASRGTGPYGYTF
TRBJ2-1 TRBV5-1 - many TGCGCCAGCAGCCAACAGTTAACAGGGACCGGTGAGCAGTTCTTC CASSQQLTGTGEQFF
TRBJ2-2 TRBV15 - many TGTGCCACCAGCAGGGATTCGAACACCGGGGAGCTGTTTTTT CATSRDSNTGELFF
TRBJ2-3 TRBV28 TRBD2 many TGTGCCAGCAGTGCCCCGGGAGGCTCCACAGATACGCAGTATTTT CASSAPGGSTDTQYF
TRBJ1-2 TRBV11-2 - many TGTGCCAGCAGCCGCGGAACAGGTTTCTATGGCTACACCTTC CASSRGTGFYGYTF
TRBJ1-1 TRBV7-9 - many TGTGCCAGCAGCTCAAACGTGGGGGCCGGAACTGAAGCTTTCTTT CASSSNVGAGTEAFF
TRBJ2-1 TRBV28 TRBD1 many TGTGCCAGCAGTTCCCACAGGGGGCAAGGCTATGAGCAGTTCTTC CASSSHRGQGYEQFF
TRBJ2-2 TRBV9 - many TGTGCCAGCAGCGTCGGACTGGAAACCGGGGAGCTGTTTTTT CASSVGLETGELFF
TRBJ2-3 TRBV19 - many TGTGCCAGTAGTCCTCGGTCGGGTGATACGCAGTATTTT CASSPRSGDTQYF
TRBJ1-4 TRBV5-1 - many TGCGCCAGCAGCTTGGCTGGGACAACTAATGAAAAACTGTTTTTT CASSLAGTTNEKLFF
TRBJ2-3 TRBV7-2 - few TGTGCCAGCAGCCCCCGTAGGTCTAGCACAGATACGCAGTATTTT CASSPRRSSTDTQYF
TRBJ2-3 TRBV7-8 - many TGTGCCAGCAGCCCACCACTCAGGATGAGGAAGAGGGCGGATACGCAGTATTTT CASSPPLRMRKRADTQYF
TRBJ1-3 TRBV28 - - TGTGCCAGCAGCCAAGGACTCCGGAGCTCTGGAAACACCATATATTTT CASSQGLRSSGNTIYF
TRBJ1-2 TRBV7-8 TRBD1 many TGTGCCAGCAGCCACCGTAGGGGGACAGTTTATGGCTACACCTTC CASSHRRGTVYGYTF
TRBJ2-5 TRBV5-6 TRBD2 - TGTGCCAGCAGCTTCGGACTAGCGGGAGGGCGAGAGACCCAGTACTTC CASSFGLAGGRETQYF
TRBJ2-7 TRBV2 - many TGTGCCTCCGGGGGCTTAGGTTCCTACGAGCAGTACTTC CASGGLGSYEQYF
TRBJ2-1 TRBV6-1 - many TGTGCCAGCAGTGAGGGGGGGGCCTCGGGTTACAATGAGCAGTTCTTC CASSEGGASGYNEQFF
TRBJ2-3 TRBV7-6 - many TGTGCCAGCAGCCCGTTTCAGGGGCACACAGATACGCAGTATTTT CASSPFQGHTDTQYF
TRBJ1-4 TRBV20-1 - many TGCAGTGCTAGAGATTGGGCAGGGGTAAACGGACTGTTTTTT CSARDWAGVNGLFF
TRBJ1-1 TRBV7-8 TRBD1 - TGTGCCAGCAGCTTCGACAGGGGAGGGACTGAAGCTTTCTTT CASSFDRGGTEAFF
TRBJ2-5 TRBV4-1 - many TGCGCCAGCAGCCAAGATCCCAGGGGTGGAGAGACCCAGTACTTC CASSQDPRGGETQYF
TRBJ1-2 TRBV5-1 - many TGCGCCAGCAGCTTGAGAGGGGGTGCGAACTATGGCTACACCTTC CASSLRGGANYGYTF
TRBJ1-6 TRBV28 - many TGTGCCAGCAGCACAGAGAGCTCCTATAATTCACCCCTCCACTTT CASSTESSYNSPLHF